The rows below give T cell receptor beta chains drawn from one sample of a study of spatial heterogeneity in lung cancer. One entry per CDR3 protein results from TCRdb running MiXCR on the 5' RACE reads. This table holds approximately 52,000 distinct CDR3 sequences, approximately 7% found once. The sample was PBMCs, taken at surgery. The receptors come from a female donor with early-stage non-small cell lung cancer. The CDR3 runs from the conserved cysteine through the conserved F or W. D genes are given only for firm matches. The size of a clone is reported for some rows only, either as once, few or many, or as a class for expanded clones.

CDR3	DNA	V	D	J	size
CSASGGPVSYNEQFF	TGCAGTGCTAGCGGGGGGCCGGTCTCCTACAATGAGCAGTTCTTC	TRBV20-1	-	TRBJ2-1	few
CASSQRSGAGGYNEQFF	TGCGCCAGCAGCCAAAGATCAGGAGCGGGGGGCTACAATGAGCAGTTCTTC	TRBV4-3	TRBD2	TRBJ2-1	many
CSVGDYTF	TGCAGCGTTGGTGACTACACCTTC	TRBV29-1	-	TRBJ1-2	-
CASSQGPGGAETQYF	TGTGCCAGCAGCCAAGGGCCAGGGGGGGCTGAGACCCAGTACTTC	TRBV3-1	-	TRBJ2-5	few
CASSSLAGGPIGELFF	TGTGCCAGCAGCTCCCTAGCGGGGGGGCCGATCGGGGAGCTGTTTTTT	TRBV9	TRBD2	TRBJ2-2	few
CASSQQRNTEAFF	TGTGCCAGCAGTCAACAGAGAAACACTGAAGCTTTCTTT	TRBV12-3/TRBV12-4	-	TRBJ1-1	many
CASLMPGQETQYF	TGTGCCAGCCTCATGCCAGGGCAAGAGACCCAGTACTTC	TRBV28	-	TRBJ2-5	many
CASTEDRARETQYF	TGTGCCAGCACCGAAGACAGGGCCAGAGAGACCCAGTACTTC	TRBV2	TRBD1	TRBJ2-5	-
CASSPLAGGRGTQYF	TGTGCCAGCAGTCCCCTAGCGGGGGGCCGGGGTACGCAGTATTTT	TRBV2	TRBD2	TRBJ2-3	-
CASSLVANTEAFF	TGTGCCAGCAGCTTAGTCGCTAACACTGAAGCTTTCTTT	TRBV7-9	-	TRBJ1-1	few
CSVGGGVGDTQYF	TGCAGCGTTGGTGGGGGGGTAGGAGATACGCAGTATTTT	TRBV29-1	TRBD2	TRBJ2-3	-
CASRLSTGSGANVLTF	TGTGCCAGCAGATTGTCAACAGGCTCTGGGGCCAACGTCCTGACTTTC	TRBV5-5	-	TRBJ2-6	many
CSAQGQGASGELFF	TGCAGTGCACAAGGACAGGGGGCATCCGGGGAGCTGTTTTTT	TRBV20-1	TRBD1	TRBJ2-2	few
CASSPGLAGHYEQYF	TGTGCCAGCAGCCCAGGACTAGCGGGGCACTACGAGCAGTACTTC	TRBV4-2	TRBD2	TRBJ2-7	-
CASSLVGALLTDTQYF	TGTGCCAGCAGCTTAGTGGGAGCGCTACTGACAGATACGCAGTATTTT	TRBV7-2	-	TRBJ2-3	many
CASYLRGGYEAFF	TGTGCCAGCTATTTAAGAGGAGGATATGAAGCTTTCTTT	TRBV28	-	TRBJ1-1	many
CASSTRQGVDYGYTF	TGTGCCAGCAGCACCCGACAGGGGGTCGACTATGGCTACACCTTC	TRBV9	TRBD1	TRBJ1-2	many
CASSRGNLYGYTF	TGTGCCAGCAGTCGCGGGAACCTCTATGGCTACACCTTC	TRBV28	-	TRBJ1-2	many
CASSTEAIGGYTF	TGTGCCAGCAGCACAGAAGCGATAGGGGGCTACACCTTC	TRBV11-2	-	TRBJ1-2	many
CASSLEQGAGELFF	TGTGCCAGCAGTTTAGAGCAGGGGGCCGGGGAGCTGTTTTTT	TRBV28	TRBD1	TRBJ2-2	many
CASSFTNYSYTF	TGCGCCAGCAGCTTTACTAACTATAGCTACACCTTC	TRBV5-1	-	TRBJ1-2	-
CASSFMWGSTDTQYF	TGCGCCAGCAGCTTTATGTGGGGAAGCACAGATACGCAGTATTTT	TRBV5-1	-	TRBJ2-3	-
CASSPGRNTDTQYF	TGTGCCAGCAGCCCAGGACGGAACACAGATACGCAGTATTTT	TRBV7-2	-	TRBJ2-3	many
CASSSGQAYSGNTIYF	TGTGCCAGCAGCTCGGGACAGGCTTACTCTGGAAACACCATATATTTT	TRBV7-9	TRBD1	TRBJ1-3	-
CASSLRPQLVGEQFF	TGTGCCAGCAGCTTACGCCCCCAGTTGGTAGGTGAGCAGTTCTTC	TRBV7-3	-	TRBJ2-1	many
CASSFTGRATGELFF	TGTGCCAGCAGTTTCACAGGGAGGGCGACCGGGGAGCTGTTTTTT	TRBV12-3/TRBV12-4	-	TRBJ2-2	many
CASSRGDRATGETQYF	TGTGCCAGCAGCCGGGGGGACAGGGCTACCGGGGAGACCCAGTACTTC	TRBV7-2	TRBD1	TRBJ2-5	-
CASRKTGTGQPQHF	TGTGCCAGCAGAAAGACAGGGACCGGTCAGCCCCAGCATTTT	TRBV12-3/TRBV12-4	TRBD1	TRBJ1-5	many
CASSSSLAGGRDTQYF	TGTGCCAGCAGCTCCTCACTAGCGGGGGGACGTGATACGCAGTATTTT	TRBV7-6	TRBD2	TRBJ2-3	many
CASSMGEKLFF	TGTGCCAGTAGTATGGGAGAAAAACTGTTTTTT	TRBV19	-	TRBJ1-4	-
CASSGPGQGDGGYGYTF	TGTGCCAGTAGTGGTCCGGGACAGGGTGACGGGGGCTATGGCTACACCTTC	TRBV19	TRBD1	TRBJ1-2	many
CASSQGLTLKQFF	TGTGCCAGCAGCCAAGGACTAACGCTAAAGCAGTTCTTC	TRBV4-2	-	TRBJ2-1	many